One and the same sample provided the 22 T cell receptor beta chains below, sequenced in a study of cytomegalovirus exposure and HLA in healthy donors. A multiplex PCR was run with 60 Vbeta primers and 13 Jbeta primers. Assay used: immunoSEQ multiplex PCR; TCRdb lists only in-frame clones, some missing. The profile shows over 120,000 clones, around 80% of them singletons. Sequenced sample: PBMCs. The receptors derive from a female donor in good health and CMV-seronegative.

Concerning this clone itself: Mismatch with germline at one junction end may stem from a read error. The rearrangement uses TRBV7-9 and TRBJ1-5; unclear D gene. CDR3 length: 12 residues. From germline, CDR1 is SEHNR and CDR2 FQNEAQ (reference sequence). The CDR3 region has the DNA TGTTCCAGCAGCTCCGGAGCATGGCCCCAGCATTTT. Translation gives CSSSSGAWPQHF.

CDR3 coding DNA: TGTGCCAGCGGCCCCGGGACTTGGGGCACCGGGGAGCTGTTTTTT. Translation: CASGPGTWGTGELFF. V and J are TRBV11-2 and TRBJ2-2, with a weak D call TRBD2 (6 bases). The CDR3 totals 15 residues. V shed 8 bases and J shed 4 bases, with 17 bases lying between them. The germline V gene encodes CDR1 SGHAT and CDR2 FQNNGV. Filled out from reference TRBV11-2 and TRBJ2-2, the complete variable domain reads EAGVAQSPRYKIIEKRQSVAFWCNPISGHATLYWYQQILGQGPKLLIQFQNNGVVDDSQLPKDRFSAERLKGVDSTLKIQPAKLEDSAVYLCASGPGTWGTGELFFGEGSRLTVL.

The chain recombines TRBV29-1 with TRBJ2-3; 9 bases agree with TRBD1. The J segment lost 4 bases and the V segment lost 5 bases, leaving 10 bases of the junction unmatched. The CDR3 extends over 15 amino acids. Per the germline V gene, CDR1 is SQVTM and CDR2 is ANQGSEA. In DNA form, the CDR3 reads TGCAGCGTTTTTTACGGACAGGGGATTCCAGATACGCAGTATTTT. It specifies CSVFYGQGIPDTQYF.

The genes are TRBV28 and TRBJ2-2; 14 bases are shared with TRBD2. CDR3 length: 16 residues. Germline CDR1 and CDR2: MDHEN and SYDVKM. The J segment lost 4 bases and the V segment lost 5 bases, leaving 3 bases of the junction unmatched. The CDR3 nucleotides read TGTGCCAGCAGTGGGACTAGCGGGAGTGGCACCGGGGAGCTGTTTTTT. Translating it yields CASSGTSGSGTGELFF.

The sample holds one count of this clone. The chain couples TRBV11-2 to TRBJ2-7; 8 bases are a match to TRBD1. CDR1 is SGHAT and CDR2 is FQNNGV in the germline V gene. With V trimmed by 2 bases and J by 1 base, 7 bases remained unmatched. The length of the CDR3 is 16 residues. The DNA for the CDR3 is TGTGCCAGCAGCTTATGGGGCGGACAGGGATCCTACGAGCAGTACTTC. Translated: CASSLWGGQGSYEQYF.

This clone appeared a single time. Compared with germline, one end of the junction differs, possibly owing to a read error. The V and J genes are TRBV5-4 and TRBJ1-2; D is unresolved. The germline gives CDR1 SGHNT, CDR2 YYREEE (reference sequence). There are 16 residues in the CDR3. The chain's CDR3 is CASSPIGMGAGDGYPF. Here the CDR3 DNA reads TGTGCCAGCAGCCCGATCGGTATGGGAGCCGGGGATGGCTACCCCTTC.

This clone has just one count. The rearrangement joins TRBV28 to TRBJ1-2; D is uncertain. The CDR3 contains 11 residues. Trimming took 3 bases from V and 6 from J, leaving 5 bases between them. The germline V gene has CDR1 MDHEN and CDR2 SYDVKM. The chain's CDR3 is CASSFGHGYTF. The DNA for the CDR3 is TGTGCCAGCAGTTTTGGGCATGGCTACACCTTC.

V is TRBV30 and J is TRBJ1-1; unclear D gene. The CDR3 consists of 13 residues. V lost 3 bases, J lost 7 bases, and 15 bases lay in between. Germline CDR1 and CDR2: GTSNPN and SVGIG (reference sequence). Written as DNA, the CDR3 is TGTGCCTGGAGCACTAATCGACGGGGTGAAGCTTTCTTT. It yields the protein CAWSTNRRGEAFF.

This chain joins TRBV7-3 and TRBJ1-2; 7 nucleotides align to TRBD1. This CDR3 comprises 12 residues. The germline V gene encodes CDR1 SGHTA and CDR2 FQGTGA. J lost 4 bases, V lost 8 bases, and 4 bases had no gene match. The CDR3: CASGAGGYGYTF. The CDR3 nucleotides are TGTGCCAGCGGGGCAGGGGGCTATGGCTACACCTTC.

V gene TRBV27 combines with J gene TRBJ1-5, with D maybe TRBD1 (5 bases). V was clipped by 6 bases and J by 4 bases, with 13 bases between them. Germline loops: CDR1 MNHEY, CDR2 SMNVEV (reference sequence). The CDR3 runs to 14 residues. CDR3 loop: CASSTLQGNQPQHF. The CDR3 DNA sequence: TGTGCCAGCAGCACTCTCCAGGGAAATCAGCCCCAGCATTTT.

The rearrangement joins TRBV6-5 to TRBJ2-1, with D perhaps matching TRBD2 (5 bases). V lost 0 bases and J 1 base, leaving 7 bases between the germline ends. In germline, CDR1 is MNHEY, CDR2 SVGAGI. The CDR3 has 15 amino acids. The CDR3 DNA is TGTGCCAGCAGTTACTCTCGGGGTTCCTACAATGAGCAGTTCTTC. Translated: CASSYSRGSYNEQFF.

The rearrangement uses TRBV2 and TRBJ2-5, with TRBD1 matching over 7 bases. V dropped 5 bases and J dropped 5; count of bases not matched to a gene: 8. Germline-derived CDR1 and CDR2 are SNHLY and FYNNEI. The CDR3 sequence is 14 residues long. CDR3 DNA: TGTGCCAGCAGTTGGAGACAGGGTGGGGAGACCCAGTACTTC. Encoded protein: CASSWRQGGETQYF. The full variable domain, completed using reference TRBV2 and TRBJ2-5, is EPEVTQTPSHQVTQMGQEVILRCVPISNHLYFYWYRQILGQKVEFLVSFYNNEISEKSEIFDDQFSVERPDGSNFTLKIRSTKLEDSAMYFCASSWRQGGETQYFGPGTRLLVL.

V is TRBV6-5 and J is TRBJ1-2, with D possibly TRBD1 on 6 matching bases. Deletions cut 5 bases from V and 1 base from J, with 14 bases between. The CDR3 runs 15 residues. CDR1 and CDR2 from the germline V gene are MNHEY and SVGAGI. The CDR3 DNA reads as TGTGCCAGCAGTAATGGACAGTGGATTAACTATGGCTACACCTTC. Its protein is CASSNGQWINYGYTF.

This sequence joins TRBV19 and TRBJ2-3, with 7 bases lining up with TRBD2. The J segment lost 0 bases and the V segment lost 7 bases, leaving 10 bases of the junction unmatched. The V gene's germline CDR1 is LNHDA and CDR2 SQIVND (reference sequence). The CDR3 has 16 amino acids. The CDR3 region has the DNA TGTGCCAGTACCGAGAGGGGTAGCGGGAGCACAGATACGCAGTATTTT. Amino acids: CASTERGSGSTDTQYF.

V usage is TRBV5-1 and J usage is TRBJ2-5; tentatively, D is TRBD2 (6 bases). The CDR3 consists of 14 residues. V was cut by 2 bases and J by 4 bases, with 12 bases left in between. Germline loops: CDR1 SGHRS, CDR2 YFSETQ. The CDR3 sequence: CASSFRGAVETQYF. The CDR3, as DNA: TGCGCCAGCAGCTTTCGCGGGGCTGTAGAGACCCAGTACTTC.

J is TRBJ2-3 and V is TRBV6-1; no definite D call. Germline V lookup: CDR1 MNHNS, CDR2 SASEGT. V was clipped by 3 bases and J by 2 bases, with 6 bases between them. The CDR3 consists of 13 residues. The CDR3 loop is CASSDYYTDTQYF. The CDR3 DNA follows: TGTGCCAGCAGTGACTATTACACAGATACGCAGTATTTT.

CDR3 nucleotide sequence: TGTGCTAGTGCCCGAGGGGGACTAGCACGAGAGACCCAGTACTTC. Translating gives CASARGGLARETQYF. The rearrangement joins TRBV12-5 to TRBJ2-5, with TRBD2 identical over 9 bases. J gave up 4 bases and V 7 bases, and 10 bases lay outside the gene matches. There are 15 residues in the CDR3. Germline V CDR1 and CDR2: LGHNT, FRNRAP.

The chain combines TRBV19 with TRBJ1-2; tentatively, D is TRBD1 (6 bases). CDR1 and CDR2 from the germline V gene are LNHDA and SQIVND (reference sequence). V shed 6 bases and J shed 2 bases, with 16 bases lying between them. CDR3 length equals 15 residues. In nucleotides, the CDR3 is TGTGCCAGTAGCTACCGGGACACCTTAAACTATGGCTACACCTTC. Translating gives CASSYRDTLNYGYTF.

The chain has TRBV28 and TRBJ2-7; 13 bases are a match to TRBD2. Trimming cost V 3 bases and J 4 bases; bases outside gene matches: 6. In germline, CDR1 is MDHEN, CDR2 SYDVKM. The CDR3 extends over 16 amino acids. Here the CDR3 DNA reads TGTGCCAGCAGTTTGACTAGCGGGAGGACCGGTTACGAGCAGTACTTC. Translating gives CASSLTSGRTGYEQYF. Full variable domain (outside the CDR3, taken from reference TRBV28 and TRBJ2-7): DVKVTQSSRYLVKRTGEKVFLECVQDMDHENMFWYRQDPGLGLRLIYFSYDVKMKEKGDIPEGYSVSREKKERFSLILESASTNQTSMYLCASSLTSGRTGYEQYFGPGTRLTVT.

This clone was seen once. The rearrangement links TRBV7-9 to TRBJ2-1; TRBD2 is a possible D gene (6 bases). This CDR3 has 15 residues. Germline-derived CDR1 and CDR2 are SEHNR and FQNEAQ (reference sequence). Trimming pared 6 bases from V and 0 bases from J, leaving 12 bases between. The CDR3 reads CASSGLSGSYNEQFF. The DNA for the CDR3 is TGTGCCAGCAGTGGACTATCCGGCTCCTACAATGAGCAGTTCTTC.

V gene TRBV5-1 combines with J gene TRBJ2-3; D is unclear. Per germline, CDR1 SGHRS and CDR2 YFSETQ. This CDR3 has 14 amino acids. Deletions cut 1 base from V and 4 bases from J, with 10 bases between. This chain's CDR3 is CASSLSLGADTQYF. The DNA of the CDR3 is TGCGCCAGCAGCTTGTCCCTAGGCGCAGATACGCAGTATTTT. Drawing the rest from reference TRBV5-1 and TRBJ2-3, the complete variable domain is KAGVTQTPRYLIKTRGQQVTLSCSPISGHRSVSWYQQTPGQGLQFLFEYFSETQRNKGNFPGRFSGRQFSNSRSEMNVSTLELGDSALYLCASSLSLGADTQYFGPGTRLTVL.

The chain couples TRBV6-1 to TRBJ2-7; 10 bases are a match to TRBD2. J gave up 4 bases and V 6 bases, and 6 bases lay outside the gene matches. The CDR3 is 14 amino acids. The germline CDR1 and CDR2 sequences are MNHNS and SASEGT. CDR3 sequence reads: CASSRGLAAYEQYF. The CDR3 DNA reads TGTGCCAGCAGCCGCGGACTAGCGGCATACGAGCAGTACTTC.